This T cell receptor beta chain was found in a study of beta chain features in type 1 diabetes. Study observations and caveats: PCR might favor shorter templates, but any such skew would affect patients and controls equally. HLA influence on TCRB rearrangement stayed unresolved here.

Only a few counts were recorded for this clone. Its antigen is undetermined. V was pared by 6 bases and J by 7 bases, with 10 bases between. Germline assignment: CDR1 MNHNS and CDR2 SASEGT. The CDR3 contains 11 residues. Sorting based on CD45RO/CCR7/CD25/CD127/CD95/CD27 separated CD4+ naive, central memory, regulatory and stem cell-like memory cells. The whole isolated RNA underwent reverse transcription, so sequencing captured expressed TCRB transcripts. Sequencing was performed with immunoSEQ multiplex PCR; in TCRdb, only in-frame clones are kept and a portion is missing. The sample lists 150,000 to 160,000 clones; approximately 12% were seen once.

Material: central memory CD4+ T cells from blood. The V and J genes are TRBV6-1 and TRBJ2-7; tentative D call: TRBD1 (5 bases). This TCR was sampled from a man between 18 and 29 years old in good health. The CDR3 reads CASSSYREQYF. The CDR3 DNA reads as TGTGCCAGCAGCAGCTACAGGGAGCAGTACTTC.